This is a list of T cell receptor beta chains from one sample in a study of PD-1 blockade in mismatch repair-deficient tumors. Using immunoSEQ multiplex PCR, the repertoire was profiled, and TCRdb retains in-frame clones only, with some absent. The sample has tens of thousands of clones; around 79% are singletons. Specimen: peripheral blood, collected 4 weeks after starting pembrolizumab. The origin of the receptors is an adult with mismatch repair-deficient cancer. Both conserved end residues are part of each CDR3. The order of the fields is D gene, CDR3 length, V gene, J gene, clone size, CDR3 protein, CDR3 DNA. The D gene is left open where the match is weak. Clone size, where shown, is once, few, many, or a class for clones that have expanded.

>.|16|TRBV1|TRBJ2-3|.
CTSSQEGASGGDTQYF
TGCACCAGCAGCCAAGAGGGCGCAAGTGGAGGAGATACGCAGTATTTT
>.|14|TRBV7-8|TRBJ2-5|.
CASRGGAGQETQYF
TGTGCCAGCAGGGGGGGGGCAGGCCAAGAGACCCAGTACTTC
>.|13|TRBV5-4|TRBJ2-7|.
CASSLGRVYEQYF
TGTGCCAGCAGCTTGGGCAGGGTATACGAGCAGTACTTC
>.|15|TRBV27|TRBJ2-7|.
CASSLGLGFTYEQYF
TGTGCCAGCAGTTTAGGGTTGGGTTTTACTTACGAGCAGTACTTC
>.|15|TRBV18|TRBJ2-1|.
CASSLAVRGGDEQFF
TGTGCCAGCTCCCTCGCTGTGAGGGGGGGCGATGAGCAGTTCTTC
>.|15|TRBV6-1|TRBJ2-2|.
CASSHLWTVHGELFF
TGTGCCAGCAGTCACCTCTGGACTGTGCACGGGGAGCTGTTTTTT
>TRBD1|14|TRBV28|TRBJ1-5|.
CASSLYRGFQPQHF
TGTGCCAGCAGTTTGTACAGGGGGTTTCAGCCCCAGCATTTT
>TRBD1|16|TRBV6-6|TRBJ2-1|.
CASSYSTGGVYNEQFF
TGTGCCAGCAGTTACTCGACAGGGGGCGTTTACAATGAGCAGTTCTTC
>TRBD2|16|TRBV10-3|TRBJ2-5|.
CAISESAGGFQETQYF
TGTGCCATCAGTGAGAGTGCGGGAGGGTTCCAAGAGACCCAGTACTTC
>.|13|TRBV15|TRBJ1-2|.
CATSRDLGGGYTF
TGTGCCACCAGCAGAGATTTGGGGGGAGGCTACACCTTC
>TRBD1|18|TRBV28|TRBJ2-2|.
CASSLCCWDRGYTGELFF
TGTGCCAGCAGTTTATGCTGTTGGGACAGGGGCTATACCGGGGAGCTGTTTTTT
>.|14|TRBV14|TRBJ2-6|.
CASQVSTGANVLTF
TGTGCCAGCCAGGTGTCGACTGGGGCCAACGTCCTGACTTTC
>TRBD1|17|TRBV6-4|TRBJ2-7|.
CASSDSSQGQGNYEQYF
TGTGCCAGCAGTGACTCGAGTCAGGGACAGGGTAACTACGAGCAGTACTTC
>TRBD1|14|TRBV10-3|TRBJ2-7|.
CAIRRGLGSYEQYF
TGTGCCATCAGGAGGGGGCTCGGCTCCTACGAGCAGTACTTC
>TRBD2|14|TRBV27|TRBJ2-1|.
CASSSRLANNEQFF
TGTGCCAGCAGTTCTAGACTAGCCAACAATGAGCAGTTCTTC
>.|12|TRBV30|TRBJ2-1|.
CAWSVSWNEQFF
TGTGCCTGGAGTGTTTCTTGGAATGAGCAGTTCTTC
>TRBD1|15|TRBV7-8|TRBJ2-2|.
CASSPYRGRGGELFF
TGTGCCAGCAGCCCTTACAGGGGGCGAGGCGGGGAGCTGTTTTTT
>TRBD2|17|TRBV30|TRBJ2-5|.
CAWSVRKASGARETQYF
TGTGCCTGGAGTGTTCGGAAGGCTAGCGGGGCCCGAGAGACCCAGTACTTC
>.|13|TRBV11-2|TRBJ2-7|.
CASSFHRDYEQYF
TGTGCCAGCAGCTTCCACAGAGACTACGAGCAGTACTTC
>.|14|TRBV10-2|TRBJ1-2|few
CASRQTGLHYGYTF
TGCGCCAGCCGGCAAACAGGGTTGCACTATGGCTACACCTTC
>.|15|TRBV2|TRBJ2-6|.
CASSAERSGANVLTF
TGTGCCAGCAGCGCGGAGAGATCTGGGGCCAACGTCCTGACTTTC
>TRBD1|15|TRBV6-5|TRBJ2-1|.
CASSARDRGYNEQFF
TGTGCCAGCAGTGCCCGGGACAGGGGTTACAATGAGCAGTTCTTC
>.|14|TRBV7-2|TRBJ2-4|few
CASSLRTQKNIQYF
TGTGCCAGCAGCTTAAGGACACAAAAAAACATTCAGTACTTC
>.|15|TRBV6-5|TRBJ2-2|once
CASNKPSSAGGELFF
TGTGCCAGCAACAAGCCGTCTAGTGCAGGCGGGGAGCTGTTTTTT
>TRBD2|15|TRBV9|TRBJ2-5|.
CASSDGLAGAETQYF
TGTGCCAGCAGCGACGGACTAGCGGGAGCAGAGACCCAGTACTTC
>.|15|TRBV19|TRBJ2-2|.
CASSIRAGNTGELFF
TGTGCCAGTAGTATAAGGGCCGGGAACACCGGGGAGCTGTTTTTT
>TRBD2|15|TRBV7-9|TRBJ2-4|.
CASSLTGGGLNIQYF
TGTGCCAGCAGCTTAACGGGGGGAGGGTTAAACATTCAGTACTTC
>.|11|TRBV20-1|TRBJ1-4|.
CSARGVEKLFF
TGCAGTGCTAGGGGGGTTGAAAAACTGTTTTTT